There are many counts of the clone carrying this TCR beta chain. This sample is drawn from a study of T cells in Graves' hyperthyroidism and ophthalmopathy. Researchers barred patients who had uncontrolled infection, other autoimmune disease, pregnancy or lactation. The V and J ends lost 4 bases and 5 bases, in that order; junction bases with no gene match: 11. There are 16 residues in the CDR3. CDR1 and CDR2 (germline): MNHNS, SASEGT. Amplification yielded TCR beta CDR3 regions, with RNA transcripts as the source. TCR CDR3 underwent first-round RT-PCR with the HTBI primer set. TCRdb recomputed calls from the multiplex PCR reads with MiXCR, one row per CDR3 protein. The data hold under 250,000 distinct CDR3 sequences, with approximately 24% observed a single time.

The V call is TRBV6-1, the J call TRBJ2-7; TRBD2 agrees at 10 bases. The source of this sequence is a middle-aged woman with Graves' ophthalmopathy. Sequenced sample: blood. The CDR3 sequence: CASSASSGGSGNEQYF. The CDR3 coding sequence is TGTGCCAGCAGTGCATCTAGCGGGGGCTCTGGGAACGAGCAGTACTTC.